These 29 T cell receptor beta chains came from one sample sequenced in a study of Ad26.COV2.S vaccination and SARS-CoV-2 variants. The treatment denotes: around 19 received Ad26.COV2.S at low or high dose, single or two shots; about five received placebo; per-sample allocation not given. Sampling was performed 63 days after the first vaccine or placebo injection. The method was immunoSEQ multiplex PCR; TCRdb's version includes in-frame clones alone and lacks a portion of them. The repertoire has hundreds of thousands of clones, roughly four fifths of them found once; the top ten carry approximately 7.8%. The input for sequencing was peripheral blood, taken in a trial of Ad26.COV2.S vaccine versus placebo. The receptors come from a person aged 18-65 years who received the Ad26.COV2.S COVID-19 vaccine or a placebo.

The J gene is TRBJ2-7, the V gene TRBV5-1; 9 bases are shared with TRBD1. The CDR3 loop spans 15 amino acids. V dropped 0 bases and J dropped 4; count of bases not matched to a gene: 5. Looked up from germline, CDR1 is SGHRS and CDR2 is YFSETQ. CDR3 DNA: TGCGCCAGCAGCTTGGGAGGACAGGGGTTATACGAGCAGTACTTC. Protein: CASSLGGQGLYEQYF.

V usage is TRBV12-3 or TRBV12-4 and J usage is TRBJ1-1; tentatively, D is TRBD1 (5 bases). V was trimmed by 8 bases and J by 0 bases, leaving 10 bases between them. The CDR3 totals 13 residues. As DNA, the CDR3 is TGTGCCAGCGGGGGGGGTTTGAACACTGAAGCTTTCTTT. It is translated as CASGGGLNTEAFF.

This clone was picked up a small number of times. This chain links TRBV5-4 with TRBJ1-5, with D possibly being TRBD1 (5 bases). The germline V gene has CDR1 SGHNT and CDR2 YYREEE (reference sequence). V gave up 0 bases and J gave up 11 bases, with 18 bases separating them. The CDR3 has 15 residues. For the CDR3, the DNA is TGTGCCAGCAGCTTGGGGGGGACCAGAGGGACGGCCCAGCATTTT. This sequence encodes CASSLGGTRGTAQHF. The complete variable domain, with remaining parts taken from reference TRBV5-4 and TRBJ1-5, reads ETGVTQSPTHLIKTRGQQVTLRCSSQSGHNTVSWYQQALGQGPQFIFQYYREEENGRGNFPPRFSGLQFPNYSSELNVNALELDDSALYLCASSLGGTRGTAQHFGDGTRLSIL.

The genes are TRBV2 and TRBJ1-2; 10 bases align to TRBD1. Germline assignment: CDR1 SNHLY and CDR2 FYNNEI. V was pared by 3 bases and J by 1 base, with 11 bases of the junction left unmatched. The CDR3 contains 18 residues. This CDR3 reads CASSEFWGQGRSNYGYTF. The CDR3 DNA reads TGTGCCAGCAGTGAGTTTTGGGGACAGGGGCGTAGTAACTATGGCTACACCTTC.

V gene TRBV3-1 (or the pseudogene TRBV3-2) combines with J gene TRBJ2-5; no reliable D call. CDR1 LGHDT and CDR2 YNNKEL come from the germline V gene (reference sequence). Trimming removed 1 base from V and 2 bases from J, with 8 bases in between. There are 14 residues in the CDR3. CDR3 in DNA: TGTGCCAGCAGCCAAGGGATTAGACAAGAGACCCAGTACTTC. This gives the protein CASSQGIRQETQYF.

The J gene is TRBJ2-7, the V gene TRBV16, with D unclear. The CDR3 extends over 11 amino acids. Germline V gene data show CDR1 as KGHSY and CDR2 as FQNENV. V was shortened by 2 bases and J by 4 bases, with 3 bases between the two germline ends. The CDR3 DNA follows: TGTGCCAGCAGCCAAGGGTACGAGCAGTACTTC. It encodes CASSQGYEQYF.

The J gene is TRBJ1-1, the V gene TRBV5-4, with D possibly being TRBD1 (5 bases). Germline V lookup: CDR1 SGHNT, CDR2 YYREEE (reference sequence). This CDR3 spans 13 amino acids. The ends were cut back, 5 bases at V and 3 bases at J, with 11 bases in the middle. This chain's CDR3 is CASRTWGDTEAFF. In DNA, the CDR3 is TGTGCCAGCAGAACATGGGGGGACACTGAAGCTTTCTTT. Supplemented by reference TRBV5-4 and TRBJ1-1, the full variable domain reads ETGVTQSPTHLIKTRGQQVTLRCSSQSGHNTVSWYQQALGQGPQFIFQYYREEENGRGNFPPRFSGLQFPNYSSELNVNALELDDSALYLCASRTWGDTEAFFGQGTRLTVV.

This chain links TRBV18 with TRBJ2-7, with TRBD2 identical over 8 bases. CDR3 length: 15 amino acids. The germline CDR1 and CDR2 sequences are KGHSH and LQKENI. V gave up 0 bases and J gave up 1 base; unmatched junction bases: 2. The CDR3 DNA is TGTGCCAGCTCACCACCGGGCGGGAGGTCCTACGAGCAGTACTTC. It is translated as CASSPPGGRSYEQYF.

This clone came up a few times. V usage is TRBV4-3 and J usage is TRBJ2-2; the D gene is possibly TRBD2 (6 bases). CDR1 and CDR2 (germline): LGHNA, YSLEER. The CDR3 contains 18 residues. Trimming took 3 bases from V and 6 from J, leaving 23 bases between them. CDR3: CASSQALAGMGEAGELFF. CDR3 bases: TGCGCCAGCAGCCAGGCGCTGGCAGGGATGGGGGAGGCCGGGGAGCTGTTTTTT.

The chain links TRBV10-2 to TRBJ1-1; D is uncertain. This CDR3 has 14 amino acids. CDR1 and CDR2 from the germline V gene are WSHSY and SAAADI. V was pared by 4 bases and J by 3 bases, with 12 bases between. The CDR3 is CASSGGSPDTEAFF. In DNA form, the CDR3 reads TGCGCCAGCAGTGGAGGCAGTCCTGACACTGAAGCTTTCTTT.

This clone was observed a few times. The chain joins TRBV7-3 to TRBJ1-4, with D perhaps matching TRBD1 (5 bases). Germline loops: CDR1 SGHTA, CDR2 FQGTGA. This CDR3 region has 14 residues. The V end lost 5 bases, the J end lost 4 bases, and 11 bases lay between the germline ends. The CDR3 region is CASSHRRDNEKLFF. CDR3 sequence (DNA): TGTGCCAGCAGCCACAGGAGGGATAATGAAAAACTGTTTTTT.

The gene calls are TRBV12-5 and TRBJ1-5; the match to TRBD1 covers 7 bases. V dropped 2 bases and J dropped 0; count of bases not matched to a gene: 10. The CDR3 sequence is 18 residues long. Germline lookup yields CDR1 LGHNT and CDR2 FRNRAP. The CDR3 DNA follows: TGTGCTAGTGGTTTGCTCCCCGGGACAGATACTAGCAATCAGCCCCAGCATTTT. Translated: CASGLLPGTDTSNQPQHF.

The chain is built from TRBV7-2 and TRBJ2-3; D unresolved. This CDR3 has 13 amino acids. V shed 6 bases and J shed 8 bases, with 15 bases lying between them. CDR1 is SGHTA, CDR2 FQGNSA, per germline. CDR3 DNA: TGTGCCAGCAGACCCGATTTTGCAGCTACGCAGTATTTT. This translates into CASRPDFAATQYF.

This chain connects TRBV9 to TRBJ2-2; no definite D call. V dropped 1 base and J dropped 2 bases, with 9 bases sitting between them. Germline-derived CDR1 and CDR2 are SGDLS and YYNGEE. The length of the CDR3 is 15 residues. CDR3 sequence (DNA): TGTGCCAGCAGCGTACGGTCAGTCAACACCGGGGAGCTGTTTTTT. It translates to CASSVRSVNTGELFF.

The genes are TRBV19 and TRBJ1-2; D is perhaps TRBD1 (6 bases). This CDR3 contains 13 residues. Trimming removed 3 bases at V and 7 bases at J, with 12 bases between. Germline V gene sequence: CDR1 LNHDA, CDR2 SQIVND (reference sequence). The chain's CDR3 is CASSIGQSIGYTF. Written as DNA, the CDR3 is TGTGCCAGTAGTATTGGACAGTCTATTGGCTACACCTTC.

The chain combines TRBV4-1 with TRBJ1-2; D unresolved. There are 14 residues in the CDR3. The germline V gene has CDR1 MGHRA and CDR2 YSYEKL. Trimming removed 1 base from V and 2 bases from J, with 8 bases in between. CDR3 DNA sequence: TGCGCCAGCAGCCAAGGACCTATCAACTATGGCTACACCTTC. Its translation: CASSQGPINYGYTF.

The V gene is TRBV19, the J gene TRBJ2-7; 8 nucleotides agree with TRBD2. J was trimmed by 1 base and V by 9 bases; bases with no gene match: 8. The CDR3 runs 14 residues. CDR1 and CDR2 from the germline V gene are LNHDA and SQIVND (reference sequence). CDR3 residues: CASRGTRGSYEQYF. CDR3 bases: TGTGCCAGCCGGGGGACTAGGGGTTCCTACGAGCAGTACTTC.

The chain recombines TRBV5-4 with TRBJ1-3; the match to TRBD1 covers 7 bases. The CDR3 has 14 amino acids. In germline, CDR1 is SGHNT, CDR2 YYREEE (reference sequence). The junction had 3 bases not matched to a gene; V was cut back by 2 bases and J by 4 bases. The CDR3 protein is CASSLDRVGNTIYF. CDR3 bases: TGTGCCAGCAGCTTAGACAGGGTGGGAAACACCATATATTTT.

The rearrangement links TRBV4-1 to TRBJ2-7, with TRBD1 identical over 12 bases. CDR1 and CDR2 from the germline V gene are MGHRA and YSYEKL. This CDR3 has 17 amino acids. Trimming removed 3 bases from V and 4 bases from J; junction bases left unmatched: 10. CDR3 nucleotide sequence: TGCGCCAGCAGCCAGCGAACCGGGACAGGGGGCTTGTACGAGCAGTACTTC. Its translation: CASSQRTGTGGLYEQYF.

The chain combines TRBV7-9 with TRBJ2-3; D gene unclear. Germline-derived CDR1 and CDR2 are SEHNR and FQNEAQ (reference sequence). CDR3 length: 15 amino acids. V shed 6 bases and J shed 0 bases, with 13 bases lying between them. CDR3 sequence: CASRTDGASTDTQYF. The DNA for the CDR3 is TGTGCCAGCAGAACCGACGGAGCTAGCACAGATACGCAGTATTTT.

The table lists this clone with a count of one. The rearrangement links TRBV5-6 to TRBJ2-7; D tentatively reads TRBD1 or TRBD2 (5 bases each). Germline V gives CDR1 SGHDT, CDR2 YYEEEE. The germline V and J ends were trimmed by 0 bases and 3 bases, with 13 bases remaining between them. The CDR3 is 15 residues long. CDR3 region: CASSLDPGLFYEQYF. CDR3 coding DNA: TGTGCCAGCAGCTTGGACCCGGGGCTCTTCTACGAGCAGTACTTC.

Note on this clone: This sample also contains other DNA sequences that code for the same CDR3. The chain carries TRBV7-2 and TRBJ2-7; 9 positions match TRBD2. The trim removed 3 bases at V and 2 bases at J, leaving 5 bases unmatched. This CDR3 is built from 15 residues. Germline CDR1 is SGHTA and CDR2 is FQGNSA. CDR3 nucleotides: TGTGCCAGCAGCTTGGGGCTAGCGGGGACCTACGAGCAGTACTTC. It encodes CASSLGLAGTYEQYF.

V is TRBV9 and J is TRBJ1-2, with D possibly being TRBD1 (6 bases). The CDR3 totals 15 residues. Per germline, CDR1 SGDLS and CDR2 YYNGEE. The V and J ends lost 3 bases and 8 bases respectively, with 20 bases between them. The CDR3 is CASSANYREKKGYTF. In DNA, the CDR3 is TGTGCCAGCAGCGCTAATTACAGGGAGAAAAAAGGCTACACCTTC.

The genes are TRBV6-5 and TRBJ1-2; D gene ambiguous. The V end was cut by 7 bases, the J end by 4 bases, with 19 bases between. CDR1 and CDR2 from the germline V gene are MNHEY and SVGAGI. CDR3 length: 15 residues. CDR3 residues: CASTEGGSVSYGYTF. The CDR3 coding sequence is TGTGCCAGCACCGAAGGTGGCAGCGTTTCCTATGGCTACACCTTC.

The CDR3 loop reads CASSFTGSYNEQFF. The CDR3 nucleotides are TGTGCCAGCAGCTTCACAGGGTCTTACAATGAGCAGTTCTTC. The gene calls are TRBV7-2 and TRBJ2-1; TRBD1 might be the D (6 bases). This CDR3 has 14 residues. The germline V gene has CDR1 SGHTA and CDR2 FQGNSA. The V and J ends lost 3 bases and 4 bases respectively, with 10 bases between them.

V gene TRBV10-2 combines with J gene TRBJ2-1; D may be TRBD2 (5 bases). Deletions cut 7 bases from V and 9 bases from J, with 19 bases between. The CDR3 length is 14 residues. From germline, CDR1 is WSHSY and CDR2 SAAADI. As DNA, the CDR3 is TGCGCCAGCACCCTAGGCAACGTTGAGGGTGAGCAGTTCTTC. It is translated as CASTLGNVEGEQFF.

The chain joins TRBV12-3 or TRBV12-4 to TRBJ1-1; D is unclear. With 3 bases removed from V and 11 bases from J, the gap between germline ends came to 13 bases. CDR3 length equals 12 residues. The CDR3: CASSFGEYGAFF. The CDR3 nucleotides are TGTGCCAGCAGTTTCGGCGAATACGGGGCTTTCTTT.

The V call is TRBV7-6, the J call TRBJ1-1; the match to TRBD1 covers 9 bases. The CDR3 extends over 17 amino acids. V shed 3 bases and J 1 base; nucleotides not matched to a gene: 9. CDR1 SGHVS and CDR2 FNYEAQ come from the germline V gene. CDR3 loop: CASSFYPQGAKNTEAFF. The CDR3 bases are TGTGCCAGCAGCTTTTACCCACAGGGGGCAAAGAACACTGAAGCTTTCTTT.

The chain carries TRBV5-4 and TRBJ2-3; 9 positions match TRBD2. V lost 4 bases and J lost 0; bases outside the gene matches: 6. CDR3 length: 16 amino acids. CDR1 and CDR2 from the germline V gene are SGHNT and YYREEE (reference sequence). The CDR3, as DNA: TGTGCCAGCAGCACGCGACTAGCGGCTAGCACAGATACGCAGTATTTT. Protein sequence: CASSTRLAASTDTQYF. The full variable domain, in which reference TRBV5-4 and TRBJ2-3 provide the parts outside the CDR3, is ETGVTQSPTHLIKTRGQQVTLRCSSQSGHNTVSWYQQALGQGPQFIFQYYREEENGRGNFPPRFSGLQFPNYSSELNVNALELDDSALYLCASSTRLAASTDTQYFGPGTRLTVL.